This entry features one T cell receptor beta chain sequence. This specimen belongs to a study of T-cell reconstitution after alpha-beta-depleted transplantation in children. Unique molecular identifiers featured in how the TCRbeta library was prepared. Each CDR3 protein gets one entry after TCRdb re-called the PCR reads with MiXCR. Altogether about 980,000 distinct CDR3 sequences are present, roughly 29% being singletons, with the ten largest covering approximately 30%. Sample: PBMCs, mostly from graft donor cells, taken 360 days after TCRalphabeta/CD19-depleted stem cell transplant. The sequence derives from a boy under three years old who had a stem cell transplant for SCID, so the T cells may come from the graft donor.

CDR3 DNA: TGTGCCAGCTTGCCCTTGGGAGATCAGTACTTC. Translating gives CASLPLGDQYF. This chain uses TRBV7-4 with TRBJ2-7; a possible D gene is TRBD2 (5 bases). Trimming removed 8 bases from V and 10 bases from J, with 15 bases in between. The CDR3 is 11 residues long. CDR1 and CDR2 from the germline V gene are SGHVT and SQSDAQ.